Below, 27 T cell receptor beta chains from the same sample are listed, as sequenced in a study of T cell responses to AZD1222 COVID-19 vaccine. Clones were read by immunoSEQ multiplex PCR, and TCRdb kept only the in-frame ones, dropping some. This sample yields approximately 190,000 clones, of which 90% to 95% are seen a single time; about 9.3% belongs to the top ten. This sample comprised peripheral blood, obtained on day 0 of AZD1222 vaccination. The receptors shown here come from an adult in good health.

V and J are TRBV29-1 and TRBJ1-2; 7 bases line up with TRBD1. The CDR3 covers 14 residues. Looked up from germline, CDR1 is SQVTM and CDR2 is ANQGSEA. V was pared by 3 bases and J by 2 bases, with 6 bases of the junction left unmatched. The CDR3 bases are TGCAGCGTTGATTCGCAGGGGGGAAACTATGGCTACACCTTC. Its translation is CSVDSQGGNYGYTF.

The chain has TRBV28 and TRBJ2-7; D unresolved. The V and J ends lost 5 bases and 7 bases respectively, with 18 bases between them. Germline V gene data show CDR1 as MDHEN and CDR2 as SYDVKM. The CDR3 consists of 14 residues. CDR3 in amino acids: CASSDIRVSGEQYF. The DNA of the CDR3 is TGTGCCAGCAGTGATATAAGGGTGTCTGGTGAGCAGTACTTC.

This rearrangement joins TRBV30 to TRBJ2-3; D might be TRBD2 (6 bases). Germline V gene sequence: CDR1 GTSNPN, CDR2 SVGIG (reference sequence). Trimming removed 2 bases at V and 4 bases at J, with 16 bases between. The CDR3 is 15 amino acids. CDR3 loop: CAWSRGIGGADTQYF. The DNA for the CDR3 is TGTGCCTGGAGTCGGGGGATCGGTGGGGCAGATACGCAGTATTTT.

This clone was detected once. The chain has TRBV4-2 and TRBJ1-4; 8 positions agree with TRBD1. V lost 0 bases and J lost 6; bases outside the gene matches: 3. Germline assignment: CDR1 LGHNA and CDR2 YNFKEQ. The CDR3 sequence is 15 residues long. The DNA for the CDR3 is TGTGCCAGCAGCCAAGATGGACAGGGTCATGAAAAACTGTTTTTT. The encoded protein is CASSQDGQGHEKLFF.

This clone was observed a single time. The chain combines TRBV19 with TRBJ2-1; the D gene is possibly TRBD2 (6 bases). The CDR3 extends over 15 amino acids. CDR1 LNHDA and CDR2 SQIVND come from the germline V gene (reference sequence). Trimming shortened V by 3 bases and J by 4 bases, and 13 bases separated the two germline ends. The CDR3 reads CASSMSLAPYNEQFF. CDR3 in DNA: TGTGCCAGTAGTATGAGCCTAGCGCCATACAATGAGCAGTTCTTC. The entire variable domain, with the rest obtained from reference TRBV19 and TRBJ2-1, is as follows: DGGITQSPKYLFRKEGQNVTLSCEQNLNHDAMYWYRQDPGQGLRLIYYSQIVNDFQKGDIAEGYSVSREKKESFPLTVTSAQKNPTAFYLCASSMSLAPYNEQFFGPGTRLTVL.

The CDR3 here is CASTTDRPAGDTIYF. The DNA for the CDR3 is TGTGCCAGTACCACAGACAGGCCAGCTGGGGACACCATATATTTT. The gene calls are TRBV19 and TRBJ1-3; D is possibly TRBD1 (6 bases). The CDR3 runs 15 residues. Trimming stripped 7 bases from V and 8 bases from J, with 21 bases between. Germline CDR1 LNHDA, CDR2 SQIVND (reference sequence).

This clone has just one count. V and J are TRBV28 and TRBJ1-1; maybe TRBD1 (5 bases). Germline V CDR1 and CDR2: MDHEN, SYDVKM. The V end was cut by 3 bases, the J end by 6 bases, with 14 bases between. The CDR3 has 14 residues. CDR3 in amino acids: CASSLVGGRAEAFF. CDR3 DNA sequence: TGTGCCAGCAGTTTGGTGGGGGGTAGGGCTGAAGCTTTCTTT.

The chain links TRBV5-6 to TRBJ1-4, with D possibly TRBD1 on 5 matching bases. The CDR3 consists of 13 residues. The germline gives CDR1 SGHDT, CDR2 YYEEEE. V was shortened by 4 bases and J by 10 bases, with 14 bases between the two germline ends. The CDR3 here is CASSAEGRGKLFF. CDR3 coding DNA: TGTGCCAGCAGCGCCGAAGGGAGGGGAAAACTGTTTTTT. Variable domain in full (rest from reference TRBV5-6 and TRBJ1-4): DAGVTQSPTHLIKTRGQQVTLRCSPKSGHDTVSWYQQALGQGPQFIFQYYEEEERQRGNFPDRFSGHQFPNYSSELNVNALLLGDSALYLCASSAEGRGKLFFGSGTQLSVL.

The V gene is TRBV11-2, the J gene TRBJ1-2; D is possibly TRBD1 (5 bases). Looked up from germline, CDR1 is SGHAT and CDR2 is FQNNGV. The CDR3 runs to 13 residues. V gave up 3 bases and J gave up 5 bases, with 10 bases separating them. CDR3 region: CASSFGGGYGYTF. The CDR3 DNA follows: TGTGCCAGCAGCTTTGGGGGGGGTTATGGCTACACCTTC.

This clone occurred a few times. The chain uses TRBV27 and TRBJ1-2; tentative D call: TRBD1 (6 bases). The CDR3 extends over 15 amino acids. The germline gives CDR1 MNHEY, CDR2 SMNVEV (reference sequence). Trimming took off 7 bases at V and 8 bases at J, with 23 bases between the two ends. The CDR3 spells CASKPVLAGAQGYTF. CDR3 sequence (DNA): TGTGCCAGCAAACCTGTTTTGGCAGGGGCACAGGGCTACACCTTC.

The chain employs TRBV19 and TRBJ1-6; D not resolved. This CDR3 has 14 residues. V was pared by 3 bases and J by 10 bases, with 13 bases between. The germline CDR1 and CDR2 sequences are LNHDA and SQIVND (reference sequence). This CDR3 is CASSMVGNGSPLHF. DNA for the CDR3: TGTGCCAGTAGTATGGTTGGGAACGGCTCACCCCTCCACTTT.

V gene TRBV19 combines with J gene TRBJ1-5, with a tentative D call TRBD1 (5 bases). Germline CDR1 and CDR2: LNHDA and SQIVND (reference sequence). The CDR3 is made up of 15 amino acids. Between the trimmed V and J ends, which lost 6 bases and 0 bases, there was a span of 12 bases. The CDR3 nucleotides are TGTGCCAGTAGCGGGGCGGCGAATAGCAATCAGCCCCAGCATTTT. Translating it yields CASSGAANSNQPQHF.

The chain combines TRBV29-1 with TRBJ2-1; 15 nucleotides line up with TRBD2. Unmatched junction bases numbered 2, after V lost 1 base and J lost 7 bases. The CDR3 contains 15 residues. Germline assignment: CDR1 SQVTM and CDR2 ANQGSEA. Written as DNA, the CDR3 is TGCAGCGTTGAAGGGACTAGCGGGAGGGTAAATGAGCAGTTCTTC. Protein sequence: CSVEGTSGRVNEQFF.

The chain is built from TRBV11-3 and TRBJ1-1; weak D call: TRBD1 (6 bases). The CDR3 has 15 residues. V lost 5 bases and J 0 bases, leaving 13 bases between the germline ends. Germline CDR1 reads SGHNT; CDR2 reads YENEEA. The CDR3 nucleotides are TGTGCCAGCAGCCCAGAGGGGGGTTTGAACACTGAAGCTTTCTTT. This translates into CASSPEGGLNTEAFF.

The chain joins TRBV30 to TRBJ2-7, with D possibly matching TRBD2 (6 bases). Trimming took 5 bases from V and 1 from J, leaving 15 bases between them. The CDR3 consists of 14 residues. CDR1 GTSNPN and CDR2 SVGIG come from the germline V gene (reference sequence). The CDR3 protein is CAWAKQDYSYEQYF. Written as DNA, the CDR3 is TGTGCCTGGGCAAAACAGGACTATTCCTACGAGCAGTACTTC.

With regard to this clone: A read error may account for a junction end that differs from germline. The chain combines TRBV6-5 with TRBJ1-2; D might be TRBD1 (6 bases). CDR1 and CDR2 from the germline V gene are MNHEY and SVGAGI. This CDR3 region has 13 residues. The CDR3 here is CASSDSTGNGYTF. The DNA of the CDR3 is TGTGCCAGCAGTGACTCGACAGGAAATGGCTACACCTTC.

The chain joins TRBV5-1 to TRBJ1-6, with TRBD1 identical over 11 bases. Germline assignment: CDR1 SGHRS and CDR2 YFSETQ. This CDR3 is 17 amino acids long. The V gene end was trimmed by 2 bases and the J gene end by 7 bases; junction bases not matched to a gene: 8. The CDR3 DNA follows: TGCGCCAGCAGCTTAGCCGGGACAGGGGGTGGAAATTCACCCCTCCACTTT. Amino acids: CASSLAGTGGGNSPLHF.

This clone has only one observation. This CDR3 is CASSRPGQGFLATSSYEQYF. CDR3 nucleotide sequence: TGTGCCAGCAGTCGACCGGGACAGGGATTTCTAGCGACGAGCTCCTACGAGCAGTACTTC. The rearrangement links TRBV28 to TRBJ2-7; TRBD1 matches at 9 bases. The CDR3 covers 20 residues. Germline V gives CDR1 MDHEN, CDR2 SYDVKM. Losses at the gene ends were 5 bases for V and 0 bases for J; bases not matched to a gene: 20. Full variable domain (rest looked up from reference TRBV28 and TRBJ2-7): DVKVTQSSRYLVKRTGEKVFLECVQDMDHENMFWYRQDPGLGLRLIYFSYDVKMKEKGDIPEGYSVSREKKERFSLILESASTNQTSMYLCASSRPGQGFLATSSYEQYFGPGTRLTVT.

CDR3: CASSSSRPAGELFF. The CDR3 DNA follows: TGTGCCAGCAGTTCAAGCCGACCCGCCGGGGAGCTGTTTTTT. The chain couples TRBV28 to TRBJ2-2; D call uncertain. The V end lost 4 bases, the J end lost 6 bases, and 12 bases lay between the germline ends. The CDR3 extends over 14 amino acids. The germline V gene has CDR1 MDHEN and CDR2 SYDVKM.

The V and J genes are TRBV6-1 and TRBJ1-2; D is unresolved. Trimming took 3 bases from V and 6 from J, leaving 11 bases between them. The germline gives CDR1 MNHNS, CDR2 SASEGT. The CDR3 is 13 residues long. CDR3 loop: CASSDNTANGYTF. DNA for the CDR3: TGTGCCAGCAGTGATAACACAGCTAATGGCTACACCTTC.

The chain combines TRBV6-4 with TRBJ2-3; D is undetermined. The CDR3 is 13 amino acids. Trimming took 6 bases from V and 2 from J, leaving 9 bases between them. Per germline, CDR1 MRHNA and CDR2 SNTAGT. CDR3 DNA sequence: TGTGCCAGCAGCCCACGGGTCACAGATACGCAGTATTTT. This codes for CASSPRVTDTQYF.

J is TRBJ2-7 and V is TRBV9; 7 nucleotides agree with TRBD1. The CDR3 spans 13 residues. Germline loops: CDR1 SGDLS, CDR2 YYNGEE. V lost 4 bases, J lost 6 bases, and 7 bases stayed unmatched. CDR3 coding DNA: TGTGCCAGCAGCCCAGGGGGTGTCCCCGAGCAGTACTTC. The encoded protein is CASSPGGVPEQYF. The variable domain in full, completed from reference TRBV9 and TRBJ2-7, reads DSGVTQTPKHLITATGQRVTLRCSPRSGDLSVYWYQQSLDQGLQFLIQYYNGEERAKGNILERFSAQQFPDLHSELNLSSLELGDSALYFCASSPGGVPEQYFGPGTRLTVT.

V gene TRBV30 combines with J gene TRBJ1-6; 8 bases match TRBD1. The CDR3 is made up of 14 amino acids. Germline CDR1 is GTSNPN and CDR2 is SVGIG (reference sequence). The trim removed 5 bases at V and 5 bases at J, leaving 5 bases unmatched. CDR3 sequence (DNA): TGTGCCTGGCGGACAGGGACCGATAATTCACCCCTCCACTTT. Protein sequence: CAWRTGTDNSPLHF.

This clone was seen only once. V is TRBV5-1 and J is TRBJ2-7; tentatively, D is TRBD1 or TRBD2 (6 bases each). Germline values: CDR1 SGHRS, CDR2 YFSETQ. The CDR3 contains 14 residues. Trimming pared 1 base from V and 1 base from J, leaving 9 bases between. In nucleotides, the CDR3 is TGCGCCAGCAGCTTGAAGGGGGGATCCTACGAGCAGTACTTC. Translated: CASSLKGGSYEQYF.

The CDR3 DNA follows: TGTGCCAGCAGTTTACTGGGGTATGAGCAGTACTTC. Translation gives CASSLLGYEQYF. V is TRBV27 and J is TRBJ2-7; no reliable D call. V was clipped by 2 bases and J by 7 bases, with 9 bases between them. Germline assignment: CDR1 MNHEY and CDR2 SMNVEV (reference sequence). This CDR3 region has 12 residues.

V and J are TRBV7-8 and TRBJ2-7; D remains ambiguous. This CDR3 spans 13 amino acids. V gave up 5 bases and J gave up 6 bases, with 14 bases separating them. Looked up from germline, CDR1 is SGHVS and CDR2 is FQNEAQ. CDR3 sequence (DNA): TGTGCCAGCAGCCCCCTATTATGGGGCGAGCAGTACTTC. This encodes CASSPLLWGEQYF.

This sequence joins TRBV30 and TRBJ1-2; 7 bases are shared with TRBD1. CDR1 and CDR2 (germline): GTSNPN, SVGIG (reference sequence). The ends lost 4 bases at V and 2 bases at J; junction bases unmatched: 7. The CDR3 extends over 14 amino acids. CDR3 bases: TGTGCCTGGACCAACAGGGGATTCAACTATGGCTACACCTTC. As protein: CAWTNRGFNYGYTF.